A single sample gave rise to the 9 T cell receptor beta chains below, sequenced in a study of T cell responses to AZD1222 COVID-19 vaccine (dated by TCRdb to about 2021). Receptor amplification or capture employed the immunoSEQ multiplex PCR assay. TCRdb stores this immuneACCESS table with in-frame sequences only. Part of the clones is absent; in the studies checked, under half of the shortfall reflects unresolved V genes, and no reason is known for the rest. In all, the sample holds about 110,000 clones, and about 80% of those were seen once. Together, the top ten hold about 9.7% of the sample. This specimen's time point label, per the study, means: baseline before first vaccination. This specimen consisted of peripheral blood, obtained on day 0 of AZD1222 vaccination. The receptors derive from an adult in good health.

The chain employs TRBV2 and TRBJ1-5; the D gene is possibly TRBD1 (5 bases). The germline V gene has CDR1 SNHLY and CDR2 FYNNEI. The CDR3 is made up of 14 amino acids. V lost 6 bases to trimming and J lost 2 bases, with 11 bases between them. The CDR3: CASREGNGNQPQHF. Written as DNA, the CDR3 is TGTGCCAGCAGGGAGGGGAATGGCAATCAGCCCCAGCATTTT.

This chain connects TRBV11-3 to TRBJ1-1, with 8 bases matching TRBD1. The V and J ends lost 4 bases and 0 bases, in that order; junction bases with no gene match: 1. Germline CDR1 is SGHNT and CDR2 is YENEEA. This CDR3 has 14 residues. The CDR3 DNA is TGTGCCAGCAGCTCGGGACAGGTGAACACTGAAGCTTTCTTT. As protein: CASSSGQVNTEAFF.

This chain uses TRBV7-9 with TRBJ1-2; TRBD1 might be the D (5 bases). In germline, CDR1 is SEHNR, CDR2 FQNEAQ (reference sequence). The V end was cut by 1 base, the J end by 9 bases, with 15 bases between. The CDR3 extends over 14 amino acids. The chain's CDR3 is CASSLVGADGSYTF. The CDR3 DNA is TGTGCCAGCAGCTTAGTAGGGGCAGATGGGAGCTACACCTTC.

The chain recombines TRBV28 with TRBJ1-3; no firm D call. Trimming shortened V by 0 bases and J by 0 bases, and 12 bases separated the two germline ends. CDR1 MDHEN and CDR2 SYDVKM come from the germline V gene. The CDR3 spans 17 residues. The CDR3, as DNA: TGTGCCAGCAGTTTATGGGAGGGAAAGAGCTCTGGAAACACCATATATTTT. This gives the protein CASSLWEGKSSGNTIYF.

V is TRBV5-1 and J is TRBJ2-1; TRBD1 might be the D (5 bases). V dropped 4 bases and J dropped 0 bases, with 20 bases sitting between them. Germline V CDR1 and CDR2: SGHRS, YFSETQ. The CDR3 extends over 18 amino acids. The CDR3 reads CASSARPTGHSSYNEQFF. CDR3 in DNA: TGCGCCAGCAGCGCCCGTCCAACCGGACACAGCTCCTACAATGAGCAGTTCTTC.

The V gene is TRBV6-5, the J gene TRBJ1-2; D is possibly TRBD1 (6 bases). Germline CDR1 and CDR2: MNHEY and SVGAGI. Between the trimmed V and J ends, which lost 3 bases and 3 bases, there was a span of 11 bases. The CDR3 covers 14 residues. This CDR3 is CASSYLAGDYGYTF. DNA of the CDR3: TGTGCCAGCAGTTATCTTGCAGGGGACTATGGCTACACCTTC.

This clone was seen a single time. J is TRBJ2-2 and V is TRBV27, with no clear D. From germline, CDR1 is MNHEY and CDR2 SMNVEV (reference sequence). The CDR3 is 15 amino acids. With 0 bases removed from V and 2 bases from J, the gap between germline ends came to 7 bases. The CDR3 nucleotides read TGTGCCAGCAGTTTATCTGGGATCAACACCGGGGAGCTGTTTTTT. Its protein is CASSLSGINTGELFF.

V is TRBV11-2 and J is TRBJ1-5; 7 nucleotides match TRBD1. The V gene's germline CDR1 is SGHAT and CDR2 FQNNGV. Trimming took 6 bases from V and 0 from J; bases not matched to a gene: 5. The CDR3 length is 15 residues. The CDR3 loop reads CASSLQGFSNQPQHF. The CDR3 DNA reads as TGTGCCAGCAGTTTACAGGGGTTTAGCAATCAGCCCCAGCATTTT.

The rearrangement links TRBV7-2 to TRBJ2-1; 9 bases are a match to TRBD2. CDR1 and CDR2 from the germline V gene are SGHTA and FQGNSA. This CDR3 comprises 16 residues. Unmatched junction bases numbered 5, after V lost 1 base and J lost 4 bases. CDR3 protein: CASSLEISGSYNEQFF. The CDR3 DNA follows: TGTGCCAGCAGCTTAGAAATTAGCGGGAGTTACAATGAGCAGTTCTTC.